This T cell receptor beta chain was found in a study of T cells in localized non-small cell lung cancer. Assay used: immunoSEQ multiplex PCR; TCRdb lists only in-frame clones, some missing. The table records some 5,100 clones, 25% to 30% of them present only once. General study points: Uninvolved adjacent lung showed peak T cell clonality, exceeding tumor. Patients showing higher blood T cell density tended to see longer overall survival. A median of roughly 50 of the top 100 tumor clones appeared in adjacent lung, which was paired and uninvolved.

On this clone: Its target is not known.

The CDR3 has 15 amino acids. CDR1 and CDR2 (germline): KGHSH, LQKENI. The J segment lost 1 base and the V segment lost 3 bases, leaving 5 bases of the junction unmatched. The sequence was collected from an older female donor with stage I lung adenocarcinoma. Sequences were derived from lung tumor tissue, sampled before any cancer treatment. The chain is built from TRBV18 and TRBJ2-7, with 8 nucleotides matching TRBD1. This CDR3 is CASSPIGQGSYEQYF. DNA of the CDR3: TGTGCCAGCTCACCGATAGGACAGGGTTCCTACGAGCAGTACTTC. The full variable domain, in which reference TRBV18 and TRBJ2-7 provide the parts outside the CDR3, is NAGVMQNPRHLVRRRGQEARLRCSPMKGHSHVYWYRQLPEEGLKFMVYLQKENIIDESGMPKERFSAEFPKEGPSILRIQQVVRGDSAAYFCASSPIGQGSYEQYFGPGTRLTVT.